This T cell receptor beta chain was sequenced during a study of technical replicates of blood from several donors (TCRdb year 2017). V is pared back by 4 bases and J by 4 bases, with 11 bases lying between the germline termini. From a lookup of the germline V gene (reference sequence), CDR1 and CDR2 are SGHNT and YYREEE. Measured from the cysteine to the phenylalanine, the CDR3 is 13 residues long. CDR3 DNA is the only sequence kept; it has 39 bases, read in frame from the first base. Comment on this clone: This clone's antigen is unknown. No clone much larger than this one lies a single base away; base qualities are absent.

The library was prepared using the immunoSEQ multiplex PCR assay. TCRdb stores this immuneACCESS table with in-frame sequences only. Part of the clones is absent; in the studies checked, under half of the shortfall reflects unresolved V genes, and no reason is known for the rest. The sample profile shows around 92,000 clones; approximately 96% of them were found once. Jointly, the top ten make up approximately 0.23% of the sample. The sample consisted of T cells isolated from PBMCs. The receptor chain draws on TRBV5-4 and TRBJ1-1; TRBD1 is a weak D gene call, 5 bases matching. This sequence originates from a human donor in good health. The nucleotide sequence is TGTGCCAGCAGCCAAACCGGGGGCACTGAAGCTTTCTTT. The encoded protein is CASSQTGGTEAFF.